The following is a T cell receptor beta chain sequence with its context. The data derive from a study of T cells after yellow fever vaccination. TCRdb processed the 5' RACE reads anew with MiXCR; each CDR3 protein has one entry. The repertoire holds around 550,000 distinct CDR3 sequences, with under 25% as singletons. The V and J ends lost 1 base and 0 bases respectively, with 10 bases between them. CDR3 length: 16 amino acids. Germline V CDR1 and CDR2: SGHVS, FQNEAQ. This clonotype was sampled from a man under 40 who received the YFV17D yellow fever vaccine. The sequenced sample was PBMCs, obtained 15 days after the yellow fever booster vaccination. This rearrangement joins TRBV7-8 to TRBJ2-1; no clear D. The CDR3 region is CASSLGEDGSYNEQFF. The CDR3 region has the DNA TGTGCCAGCAGCTTAGGAGAGGACGGCTCCTACAATGAGCAGTTCTTC.